A single sample is the source of the 11 T cell receptor beta chains below, sequenced in a study of shared clonotypes between healthy human individuals. As defined, naive CD8 cells were CD45RO-negative and positively selected for CCR7, with terminally differentiated effector memory CD45RA+ cells excluded. The data were produced by immunoSEQ multiplex PCR, yet TCRdb's version contains in-frame clones alone and is incomplete. The sample has roughly 2 million clones; less than 95% are singletons. Sequencing input: naive CD8+ T cells sorted from blood. These receptors originate from a man between 18 and 35 years old in good health.

The chain has TRBV7-6 and TRBJ2-5, with D perhaps TRBD2 (6 bases). Germline V CDR1 and CDR2: SGHVS, FNYEAQ. Trimming removed 1 base from V and 4 bases from J, with 13 bases in between. The CDR3 is made up of 15 amino acids. The CDR3 here is CASSLELATGETQYF. For the CDR3, the DNA is TGTGCCAGCAGCTTAGAGCTAGCGACGGGAGAGACCCAGTACTTC. The full variable domain, its missing parts supplied by reference TRBV7-6 and TRBJ2-5, is GAGVSQSPRYKVTKRGQDVALRCDPISGHVSLYWYRQALGQGPEFLTYFNYEAQQDKSGLPNDRFSAERPEGSISTLTIQRTEQRDSAMYRCASSLELATGETQYFGPGTRLLVL.

The V and J genes are TRBV6-5 and TRBJ2-7, with 7 bases lining up with TRBD1. With V trimmed by 5 bases and J by 3 bases, 7 bases remained unmatched. This CDR3 has 14 residues. Germline V gene lookup returns CDR1 MNHEY and CDR2 SVGAGI. The CDR3 loop reads CASSLFTGDYEQYF. Written as DNA, the CDR3 is TGTGCCAGCAGTCTCTTTACAGGGGACTACGAGCAGTACTTC.

V usage is TRBV20-1 and J usage is TRBJ1-3, with D unclear. The CDR3 has 11 amino acids. Germline V lookup: CDR1 DFQATT, CDR2 SNEGSKA (reference sequence). With 5 bases removed from V and 4 bases from J, the gap between germline ends came to 6 bases. CDR3 DNA: TGCAGTGCTCTAAGGGGAAACACCATATATTTT. It yields the protein CSALRGNTIYF.

The CDR3 nucleotides read TGTGCCAGCAGCGAACAGGCCACTAGCTCCTACGAGCAGTACTTC. It specifies CASSEQATSSYEQYF. This chain links TRBV9 with TRBJ2-7; D is perhaps TRBD1 or TRBD2 (5 bases each). Trimming shortened V by 3 bases and J by 0 bases, and 13 bases separated the two germline ends. The CDR3 consists of 15 residues. Germline lookup yields CDR1 SGDLS and CDR2 YYNGEE.

The chain combines TRBV13 with TRBJ2-2, with 7 bases that match TRBD2. Per the germline V gene, CDR1 is PRHDT and CDR2 is FYEKMQ (reference sequence). The V gene end was trimmed by 5 bases and the J gene end by 6 bases; junction bases not matched to a gene: 6. CDR3 length: 14 residues. The CDR3 DNA follows: TGTGCCAGCAGCCCTTCAGCGGGGCCCGGGGAGCTGTTTTTT. This gives the protein CASSPSAGPGELFF.

The gene calls are TRBV4-2 and TRBJ2-1; the D gene could be TRBD1 or TRBD2 (5 bases each). V lost 0 bases and J 7 bases, leaving 16 bases between the germline ends. The CDR3 sequence is 16 residues long. Germline V lookup: CDR1 LGHNA, CDR2 YNFKEQ. CDR3 sequence (DNA): TGTGCCAGCAGCCAAGATGAGAGGGGCGCTATGAATGAGCAGTTCTTC. It specifies CASSQDERGAMNEQFF.

This rearrangement joins TRBV5-4 to TRBJ1-1, with unresolved D. The CDR3 sequence is 12 residues long. Trimming cost V 2 bases and J 14 bases, with 16 bases left between them. CDR1 is SGHNT and CDR2 is YYREEE in the germline V gene (reference sequence). Here the CDR3 DNA reads TGTGCCAGCAGCTTCGACCGACTCGAACACTTCTTT. This encodes CASSFDRLEHFF.

V gene TRBV7-8 combines with J gene TRBJ2-5; D possibly matches TRBD1 or TRBD2 (5 bases each). There are 15 residues in the CDR3. Per the germline V gene, CDR1 is SGHVS and CDR2 is FQNEAQ. Trimming stripped 0 bases from V and 0 bases from J, with 8 bases between. The CDR3 nucleotides are TGTGCCAGCAGCTTAGCGGGACCGTACCAAGAGACCCAGTACTTC. Translated: CASSLAGPYQETQYF.

This chain joins TRBV2 and TRBJ2-1, with D unresolved. With 0 bases removed from V and 5 bases from J, the gap between germline ends came to 11 bases. From germline, CDR1 is SNHLY and CDR2 FYNNEI. The CDR3 loop spans 15 amino acids. The CDR3 bases are TGTGCCAGCAGTGAAGCGCTCGTGGGTAACAATGAGCAGTTCTTC. Encoded protein: CASSEALVGNNEQFF.

A single count supports this clone. Here the CDR3 reads CASSTFGTGSYEQYF. The CDR3 DNA follows: TGTGCCAGTAGTACTTTCGGGACAGGCTCCTACGAGCAGTACTTC. The rearrangement uses TRBV19 and TRBJ2-7, with TRBD1 matching 8 bases. This CDR3 contains 15 residues. The germline gives CDR1 LNHDA, CDR2 SQIVND (reference sequence). Germline trimming cut 4 bases from V and 0 bases from J; bases unmatched to any gene: 5. Filled out from reference TRBV19 and TRBJ2-7, the complete variable domain reads DGGITQSPKYLFRKEGQNVTLSCEQNLNHDAMYWYRQDPGQGLRLIYYSQIVNDFQKGDIAEGYSVSREKKESFPLTVTSAQKNPTAFYLCASSTFGTGSYEQYFGPGTRLTVT.

This clone was found once. The CDR3 DNA reads as TGTGCCAGCAGCTTAGGCCCTCCAGGGTCGGGCTACAATGAGCAGTTCTTC. It encodes CASSLGPPGSGYNEQFF. The chain couples TRBV13 to TRBJ2-1, with D maybe TRBD1 (5 bases). Trimming pared 0 bases from V and 3 bases from J, leaving 15 bases between. This CDR3 is 17 amino acids long. The germline V gene has CDR1 PRHDT and CDR2 FYEKMQ (reference sequence).